The clone carrying this T cell receptor (beta chain) was seen once. Its antigen is undetermined. This CDR3 region has 16 residues. The germline gives CDR1 SGDLS, CDR2 YYNGEE. The J segment lost 5 bases and the V segment lost 3 bases, leaving 10 bases of the junction unmatched. This record belongs to a study of neoadjuvant anti-PD-1 for oral cavity cancer. The sample's time point: after neoadjuvant nivolumab, at surgical resection. No culture or expansion preceded analysis of these blood cells. Sequencing used immunoSEQ multiplex PCR; TCRdb keeps in-frame clones, though not all of them. Here the sample spans 10,000 or so clones, 50% to 80% being singletons. Study observations and caveats: Higher pretreatment Treg/Th17 ratios tracked higher pretreatment blood clonality.

The source of this sequence is a person aged 35-79 years with oral cavity squamous cell carcinoma. This specimen consisted of PBMCs, obtained after nivolumab (anti-PD-1) treatment. The V gene is TRBV9, the J gene TRBJ2-1, with TRBD2 matching 8 bases. CDR3 amino acids: CASSAPHGRAHNEQFF. CDR3 coding DNA: TGTGCCAGCAGCGCCCCTCACGGGAGGGCCCACAATGAGCAGTTCTTC.